This TCR beta chain was recovered during a study of blood T cell repertoires in COVID-19. In its sample, this clone was seen a few times. This CDR3 has 12 residues. Between the trimmed V and J ends, which lost 0 bases and 11 bases, there was a span of 13 bases. Germline V lookup: CDR1 GTSNPN, CDR2 SVGIG (reference sequence). TCRdb's table, derived via immunoSEQ multiplex PCR, lists solely in-frame clones and lacks some. This table holds about 200,000 clones, roughly 90% found once. The clonotype was recovered from a man aged 18 to 30 with active or convalescent COVID-19. Sequences were obtained from peripheral blood. The chain joins TRBV30 to TRBJ1-1; D is unresolved. The CDR3 nucleotides are TGTGCCTGGAGTGTATCCACGGGGTATGCTTTCTTT. Its translation: CAWSVSTGYAFF.